These 29 T cell receptor beta chains originate from one sample sequenced in a study of neoadjuvant anti-PD-1 for oral cavity cancer. This table comes from immunoSEQ multiplex PCR, and its TCRdb copy is limited to in-frame clones, with some not included. The table lists around 8,000 clones, 62% of them singletons. As to time point: after neoadjuvant nivolumab, at surgical resection. Material: PBMCs, obtained after nivolumab (anti-PD-1) treatment. The receptor set was obtained from a person between 35 and 79 years old with oral cavity squamous cell carcinoma.

This clone was detected a few times. The gene calls are TRBV11-2 and TRBJ2-7; D perhaps matches TRBD1 (6 bases). Per the germline V gene, CDR1 is SGHAT and CDR2 is FQNNGV. This CDR3 is built from 15 residues. V lost 2 bases and J 2 bases, leaving 13 bases between the germline ends. The CDR3 loop is CASSLSPGATYEQYF. DNA of the CDR3: TGTGCCAGCAGCTTAAGTCCAGGGGCCACCTACGAGCAGTACTTC. Using reference TRBV11-2 and TRBJ2-7 for the parts outside the CDR3, the full variable domain is EAGVAQSPRYKIIEKRQSVAFWCNPISGHATLYWYQQILGQGPKLLIQFQNNGVVDDSQLPKDRFSAERLKGVDSTLKIQPAKLEDSAVYLCASSLSPGATYEQYFGPGTRLTVT.

The rearrangement joins TRBV5-1 to TRBJ2-6, with D possibly matching TRBD2 (6 bases). Germline V CDR1 and CDR2: SGHRS, YFSETQ. V was cut by 4 bases and J by 0 bases, with 14 bases left in between. CDR3 size: 17 residues. The CDR3 here is CASSVSGTGSGANVLTF. The CDR3, as DNA: TGCGCCAGCAGCGTCTCCGGGACTGGCTCTGGGGCCAACGTCCTGACTTTC.

The chain couples TRBV2 to TRBJ1-5; no clear D gene. The CDR3 consists of 14 residues. CDR1 and CDR2 (germline): SNHLY, FYNNEI. V lost 2 bases, J lost 4 bases, and 9 bases lay in between. This chain's CDR3 is CASSENWANQPQHF. The CDR3, as DNA: TGTGCCAGCAGTGAAAATTGGGCTAATCAGCCCCAGCATTTT.

J is TRBJ1-2 and V is TRBV21-1. TRBV21-1 is reported as a pseudogene. The CDR3 is made up of 15 amino acids. The CDR3 DNA follows: TGTGCCAGCAGCACCCAGGAGAGGTTTAACTATGGCTACACCTTC. The encoded protein is CASSTQERFNYGYTF.

The CDR3 sequence is CASSQDQHTEAFF. The CDR3 DNA follows: TGTGCCAGCAGCCAAGATCAGCACACTGAAGCTTTCTTT. The chain combines TRBV14 with TRBJ1-1; D is unclear. Trimming pared 0 bases from V and 3 bases from J, leaving 5 bases between. Germline V lookup: CDR1 SGHDN, CDR2 FVKESK. This CDR3 has 13 residues. The entire variable domain, with the rest obtained from reference TRBV14 and TRBJ1-1, is as follows: EAGVTQFPSHSVIEKGQTVTLRCDPISGHDNLYWYRRVMGKEIKFLLHFVKESKQDESGMPNNRFLAERTGGTYSTLKVQPAELEDSGVYFCASSQDQHTEAFFGQGTRLTVV.

The rearrangement uses TRBV7-9 and TRBJ1-1; D might be TRBD1 (5 bases). Trimming removed 4 bases at V and 0 bases at J, with 15 bases between. In germline, CDR1 is SEHNR, CDR2 FQNEAQ (reference sequence). This CDR3 comprises 16 residues. CDR3 amino acids: CASSSEDTGMNTEAFF. The CDR3 coding sequence is TGTGCCAGCAGCTCTGAGGATACAGGCATGAACACTGAAGCTTTCTTT.

The V gene is TRBV9, the J gene TRBJ1-2; D is undetermined. The germline V gene encodes CDR1 SGDLS and CDR2 YYNGEE. Between the trimmed V and J ends, which lost 0 bases and 8 bases, there was a span of 11 bases. The length of the CDR3 is 13 residues. In DNA, the CDR3 is TGTGCCAGCAGCGTAGTTCAGTTCGGGGGCTACACCTTC. As protein: CASSVVQFGGYTF.

The V and J genes are TRBV10-2 and TRBJ1-6; D not resolved. V was cut by 3 bases and J by 2 bases, with 8 bases left in between. The germline gives CDR1 WSHSY, CDR2 SAAADI. CDR3 length: 15 amino acids. The CDR3 DNA reads as TGCGCCAGCAGTGAAACTGCCCCCTATAATTCACCCCTCCACTTT. Translation gives CASSETAPYNSPLHF.

The rearrangement joins TRBV4-3 to TRBJ2-3, with 8 bases identical to TRBD2. CDR1 LGHNA and CDR2 YSLEER come from the germline V gene. The ends lost 4 bases at V and 3 bases at J; junction bases unmatched: 9. CDR3 length equals 16 residues. CDR3 protein: CASSPRGGGPTDTQYF. The CDR3 DNA reads as TGCGCCAGCAGCCCCAGGGGCGGGGGGCCGACAGATACGCAGTATTTT.

V usage is TRBV5-6 and J usage is TRBJ2-2, with a weak D call TRBD2 (5 bases). The germline CDR1 and CDR2 sequences are SGHDT and YYEEEE. The CDR3 totals 14 residues. Trimming took off 4 bases at V and 1 base at J, with 8 bases between the two ends. The CDR3 loop reads CASSVDWNTGELFF. The CDR3 DNA is TGTGCCAGCAGCGTGGACTGGAACACCGGGGAGCTGTTTTTT.

The sample holds a few counts of this clone. The chain is built from TRBV7-6 and TRBJ1-1, with D possibly matching TRBD1 (6 bases). V dropped 5 bases and J dropped 4 bases, with 11 bases sitting between them. CDR3 length: 13 amino acids. Germline V gene sequence: CDR1 SGHVS, CDR2 FNYEAQ. This chain's CDR3 is CASSIQGGTEAFF. CDR3 DNA: TGTGCCAGCAGCATACAGGGTGGCACTGAAGCTTTCTTT.

The rearrangement links TRBV27 to TRBJ2-7; perhaps TRBD1 as D (5 bases). The germline V gene encodes CDR1 MNHEY and CDR2 SMNVEV (reference sequence). The CDR3 is made up of 16 amino acids. The germline V and J ends were trimmed by 6 bases and 0 bases, with 18 bases remaining between them. Here the CDR3 DNA reads TGTGCCAGCAGCCCCCTTGGGGCAGCTAGCTCCTACGAGCAGTACTTC. The encoded protein is CASSPLGAASSYEQYF.

This clone was recorded once. V and J are TRBV4-3 and TRBJ2-2; D is undetermined. This CDR3 has 14 residues. CDR1 LGHNA and CDR2 YSLEER come from the germline V gene. V lost 1 base and J lost 0, with 3 bases in between. CDR3 DNA sequence: TGCGCCAGCAGCCAAGCGGCGAACACCGGGGAGCTGTTTTTT. Translation gives CASSQAANTGELFF.

This clone was seen more than once but under ten times. The gene calls are TRBV27 and TRBJ1-6; D gene uncertain. The CDR3 is 16 amino acids. Trimming removed 0 bases at V and 7 bases at J, with 13 bases between. CDR1 and CDR2 from the germline V gene are MNHEY and SMNVEV (reference sequence). The CDR3 region has the DNA TGTGCCAGCAGTTTATCAGAGGGTATGGTCAATTCACCCCTCCACTTT. It translates to CASSLSEGMVNSPLHF.

The chain carries TRBV15 and TRBJ1-5, with D maybe TRBD1 (6 bases). The CDR3 has 16 residues. Germline CDR1 LNHNV, CDR2 YYDKDF (reference sequence). V was clipped by 0 bases and J by 9 bases, with 18 bases between them. CDR3 DNA: TGTGCCACCAGCAGAGACCCGACAGGCCAGCAGGGGCCCCAGCATTTT. Translating gives CATSRDPTGQQGPQHF.

V is TRBV12-5 and J is TRBJ2-2, with D perhaps TRBD1 (6 bases). CDR3 size: 13 residues. Trimming removed 5 bases at V and 6 bases at J, with 10 bases between. CDR1 is LGHNT and CDR2 is FRNRAP in the germline V gene. The CDR3 DNA follows: TGTGCTAGTGGTATAACAGGGTCCGGGGAGCTGTTTTTT. Amino acids: CASGITGSGELFF.

This rearrangement joins TRBV28 to TRBJ1-2, with D unclear. The CDR3 contains 15 residues. V was pared by 3 bases and J by 0 bases, with 11 bases between. Germline CDR1 is MDHEN and CDR2 is SYDVKM. The CDR3 sequence: CASSFTGNTNYGYTF. The CDR3 region has the DNA TGTGCCAGCAGTTTTACCGGGAATACTAACTATGGCTACACCTTC.

This clone was picked up one time. V and J are TRBV5-6 and TRBJ1-4; possible D gene TRBD1, 5 bases. Germline V gene data show CDR1 as SGHDT and CDR2 as YYEEEE. The CDR3 consists of 15 residues. The V gene lost 2 bases and the J gene lost 3 bases, with 11 bases spanning the gap. The CDR3 sequence: CASSFADTSNEKLFF. DNA of the CDR3: TGTGCCAGCAGCTTTGCGGACACTTCTAATGAAAAACTGTTTTTT.

The gene calls are TRBV13 and TRBJ1-2; 8 nucleotides agree with TRBD1. The CDR3 is 12 amino acids. The germline gives CDR1 PRHDT, CDR2 FYEKMQ (reference sequence). The V segment lost 3 bases and the J segment 6 bases; nucleotides outside the gene matches: 0. The CDR3 protein is CASSLTGDGYTF. The DNA of the CDR3 is TGTGCCAGCAGCTTGACAGGGGATGGCTACACCTTC.

V gene TRBV29-1 combines with J gene TRBJ2-5; D call uncertain. Trimming removed 8 bases from V and 0 bases from J, with 7 bases in between. Germline CDR1 is SQVTM and CDR2 is ANQGSEA. The CDR3 has 11 amino acids. The CDR3 reads CSPRDQETQYF. CDR3 coding DNA: TGCAGCCCGAGAGACCAAGAGACCCAGTACTTC. Combining the CDR3 with reference TRBV29-1 and TRBJ2-5 gives the whole variable domain SAVISQKPSRDICQRGTSLTIQCQVDSQVTMMFWYRQQPGQSLTLIATANQGSEATYESGFVIDKFPISRPNLTFSTLTVSNMSPEDSSIYLCSPRDQETQYFGPGTRLLVL.

V gene TRBV5-1 combines with J gene TRBJ2-3, with 7 nucleotides matching TRBD2. The V gene end was trimmed by 4 bases and the J gene end by 2 bases; junction bases not matched to a gene: 7. The CDR3 loop spans 15 amino acids. The germline gives CDR1 SGHRS, CDR2 YFSETQ. The CDR3 coding sequence is TGCGCCAGCAGCGTACCGGGACTATACACAGATACGCAGTATTTT. This gives the protein CASSVPGLYTDTQYF.

The chain couples TRBV7-9 to TRBJ2-7, with D hard to call. The germline CDR1 and CDR2 sequences are SEHNR and FQNEAQ (reference sequence). The length of the CDR3 is 14 residues. Trimming cost V 1 base and J 2 bases, with 9 bases left between them. CDR3 amino acids: CASSLGQNPYEQYF. DNA for the CDR3: TGTGCCAGCAGCTTAGGGCAGAACCCCTACGAGCAGTACTTC.

The rearrangement uses TRBV7-9 and TRBJ1-4; D remains unclear. CDR3 length equals 16 residues. Per germline, CDR1 SEHNR and CDR2 FQNEAQ (reference sequence). V gave up 0 bases and J gave up 0 bases, with 8 bases separating them. CDR3 nucleotides: TGTGCCAGCAGCTTAGCGCTCAGTCCAACTAATGAAAAACTGTTTTTT. Translation: CASSLALSPTNEKLFF.

CDR3 protein: CASSLRENYGYTF. The CDR3 DNA follows: TGCGCCAGCAGCTTACGGGAAAACTATGGCTACACCTTC. The chain carries TRBV5-1 and TRBJ1-2, with D hard to call. Germline V CDR1 and CDR2: SGHRS, YFSETQ. The CDR3 extends over 13 amino acids. Trimming removed 2 bases at V and 2 bases at J, with 7 bases between. The whole variable domain, remainder taken from reference TRBV5-1 and TRBJ1-2, is KAGVTQTPRYLIKTRGQQVTLSCSPISGHRSVSWYQQTPGQGLQFLFEYFSETQRNKGNFPGRFSGRQFSNSRSEMNVSTLELGDSALYLCASSLRENYGYTFGSGTRLTVV.

This sequence joins TRBV4-1 and TRBJ1-4; 7 positions match TRBD1. Germline CDR1 MGHRA, CDR2 YSYEKL. This CDR3 comprises 14 residues. Trimming removed 4 bases from V and 4 bases from J; junction bases left unmatched: 3. CDR3 sequence reads: CASSRTGINEKLFF. DNA for the CDR3: TGCGCCAGCAGCCGGACAGGCATTAATGAAAAACTGTTTTTT.

V is TRBV5-5 and J is TRBJ2-3; D not certain. Germline V gives CDR1 SGHKS, CDR2 YYEKEE (reference sequence). Trimming took off 3 bases at V and 4 bases at J, with 12 bases between the two ends. The CDR3 has 14 residues. This CDR3 reads CASSSGGPSDTQYF. CDR3 bases: TGTGCCAGCAGCTCGGGTGGGCCCTCAGATACGCAGTATTTT.

This clone occurred a few times. CDR3 coding DNA: TGTGCCAGCAAGGGGACTAGCGGTGCCGGCTCCTACGAGCAGTACTTC. Encoded protein: CASKGTSGAGSYEQYF. The gene calls are TRBV6-6 and TRBJ2-7, with 11 nucleotides matching TRBD2. The germline CDR1 and CDR2 sequences are MNHNY and SVGAGI (reference sequence). The V and J ends lost 7 bases and 0 bases, in that order; junction bases with no gene match: 8. This CDR3 has 16 amino acids.

This clone was recorded a few times. V gene TRBV19 combines with J gene TRBJ1-2, with no clear D. The germline V gene has CDR1 LNHDA and CDR2 SQIVND (reference sequence). V shed 3 bases and J shed 6 bases, with 11 bases lying between them. The CDR3 has 13 residues. The CDR3 reads CASSMGRKDGYTF. CDR3 nucleotides: TGTGCCAGTAGTATGGGCAGAAAGGATGGCTACACCTTC.

V and J are TRBV4-1 and TRBJ2-7; 7 nucleotides agree with TRBD1. Germline V gene lookup returns CDR1 MGHRA and CDR2 YSYEKL. With 1 base clipped from V and 12 bases from J, the junction kept 18 bases outside the gene matches. This CDR3 has 16 amino acids. CDR3 residues: CASSQAAEGAFSSLYF. In nucleotides, the CDR3 is TGCGCCAGCAGCCAAGCCGCTGAGGGGGCATTCTCTTCGTTGTACTTC.